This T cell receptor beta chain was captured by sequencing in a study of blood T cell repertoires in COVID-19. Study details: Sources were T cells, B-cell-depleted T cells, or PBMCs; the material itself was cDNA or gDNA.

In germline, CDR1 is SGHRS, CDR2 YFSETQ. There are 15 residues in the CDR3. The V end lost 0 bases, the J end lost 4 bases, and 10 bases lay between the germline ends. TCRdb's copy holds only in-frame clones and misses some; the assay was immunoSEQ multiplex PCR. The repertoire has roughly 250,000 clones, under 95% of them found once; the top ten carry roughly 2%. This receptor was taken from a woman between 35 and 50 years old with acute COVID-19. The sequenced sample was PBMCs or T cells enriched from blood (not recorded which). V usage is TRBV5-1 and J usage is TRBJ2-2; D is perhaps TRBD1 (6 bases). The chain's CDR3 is CASSLDRVATGELFF. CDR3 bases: TGCGCCAGCAGCTTGGACAGGGTAGCCACCGGGGAGCTGTTTTTT.